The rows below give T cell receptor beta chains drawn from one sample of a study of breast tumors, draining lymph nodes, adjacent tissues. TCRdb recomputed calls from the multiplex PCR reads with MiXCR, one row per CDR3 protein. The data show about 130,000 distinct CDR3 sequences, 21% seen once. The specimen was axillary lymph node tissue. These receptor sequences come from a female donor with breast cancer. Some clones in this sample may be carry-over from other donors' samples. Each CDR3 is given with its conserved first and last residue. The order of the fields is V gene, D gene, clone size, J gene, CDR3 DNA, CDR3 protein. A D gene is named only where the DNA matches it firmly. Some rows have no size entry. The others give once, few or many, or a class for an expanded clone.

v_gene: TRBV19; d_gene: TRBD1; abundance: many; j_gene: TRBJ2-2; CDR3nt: TGTGCCAGTGGAGCTGGAGGGGCAGGGGGCGTTAGTCCCGGGGAGCTGTTTTTT; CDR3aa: CASGAGGAGGVSPGELFF
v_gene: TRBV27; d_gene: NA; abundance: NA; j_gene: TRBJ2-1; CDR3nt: TGTGCCAGCAGTCCCTGGGGGAGCGGGTACCACAATGAGCAGTTCTTC; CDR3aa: CASSPWGSGYHNEQFF
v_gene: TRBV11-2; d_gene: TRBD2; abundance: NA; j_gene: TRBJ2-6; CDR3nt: TGTGCCAGCAGCTCAGGGGGACTAGCGGGAGGGGGCTCTGGGGCCAACGTCCTGACTTTC; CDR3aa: CASSSGGLAGGGSGANVLTF
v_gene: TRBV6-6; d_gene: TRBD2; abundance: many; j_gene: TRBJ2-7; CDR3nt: TGTGCCAGCGTTCTGGGGACTAGCGGCTACGAGCAGTACTTC; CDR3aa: CASVLGTSGYEQYF
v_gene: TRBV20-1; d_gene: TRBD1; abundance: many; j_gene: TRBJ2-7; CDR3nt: TGCAGTGGGGAGACAGGGACCTCCTACGAGCAGTACTTC; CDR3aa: CSGETGTSYEQYF
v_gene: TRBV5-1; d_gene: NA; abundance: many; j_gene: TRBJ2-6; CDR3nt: TGCGCCAGCAGACCATCTGAAGGTACTGGGGCCAACGTCCTGACTTTC; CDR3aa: CASRPSEGTGANVLTF
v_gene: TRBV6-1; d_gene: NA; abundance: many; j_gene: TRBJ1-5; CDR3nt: TGTGCCAGCATGGGGGTTCCCAATCAGCCCCAGCATTTT; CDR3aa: CASMGVPNQPQHF
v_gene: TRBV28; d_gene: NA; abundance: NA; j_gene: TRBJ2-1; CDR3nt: TGTGCCAGCAGTTTATCCGATGCCAATGAGCAGTTCTTC; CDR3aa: CASSLSDANEQFF
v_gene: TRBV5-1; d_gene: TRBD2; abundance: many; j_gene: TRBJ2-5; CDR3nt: TGCGCCAGCAGCTCCTTGTCGGGAGGGCCCCCAGAGACCCAGTACTTC; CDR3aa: CASSSLSGGPPETQYF
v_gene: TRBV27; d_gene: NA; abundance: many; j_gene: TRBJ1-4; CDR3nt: TGTGCCAGCAGTGAACAGGGACGACGTGAAAAACTGTTTTTT; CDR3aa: CASSEQGRREKLFF
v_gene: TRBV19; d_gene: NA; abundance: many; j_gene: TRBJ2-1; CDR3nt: TGTGCCAGTAGTAGTCGCATAGGGGTCTACAATGAGCAGTTCTTC; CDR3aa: CASSSRIGVYNEQFF
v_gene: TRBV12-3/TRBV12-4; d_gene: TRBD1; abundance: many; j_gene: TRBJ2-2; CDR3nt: TGTGCCAGCAGCCGGGACAGTTCGAACACCGGGGAGCTGTTTTTT; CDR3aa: CASSRDSSNTGELFF
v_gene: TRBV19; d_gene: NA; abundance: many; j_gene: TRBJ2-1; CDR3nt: TGTGCCAGTAGTCGTCTAGCAGGGAATGAGCAGTTCTTC; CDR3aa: CASSRLAGNEQFF
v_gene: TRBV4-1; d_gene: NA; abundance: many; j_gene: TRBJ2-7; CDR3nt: TGCGCCAGCAGCCAAGAACCCCCCTTCCGGGGCCTTCCCTACGAGCAGTACTTC; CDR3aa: CASSQEPPFRGLPYEQYF
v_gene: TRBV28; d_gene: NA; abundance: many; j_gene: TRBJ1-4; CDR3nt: TGTGCCACCTGGGCCCTAGAAAAACTGTTTTTT; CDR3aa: CATWALEKLFF
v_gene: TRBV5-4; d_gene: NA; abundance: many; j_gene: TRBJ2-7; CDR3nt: TGTGCCAGCAGCCCGAAGGGGGGCAGAGAATACGAGCAGTACTTC; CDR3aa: CASSPKGGREYEQYF